This passage covers 23 T cell receptor beta chains from one sample sequenced in a study of tumor-infiltrating lymphocytes in primary liver carcinoma. A primer in the constant region served to generate TCR beta cDNA from 500 to 600 ng of total RNA. Construction of TCR beta libraries relied on three successive nested multiplex PCR rounds employing slightly modified ARM-PCR. PCR rounds one and two used TRBV1-TRBV30 forward primers with a C-beta reverse primer for around 9 cycles each. One entry per CDR3 protein, called by TCRdb with MiXCR from the multiplex PCR reads. The table lists roughly 120,000 distinct CDR3 sequences, approximately 64% of them singletons. Co-extraction of both nucleic acids (RNA and DNA) used about 17-33 mg of unsorted bulk tissue. Sequenced: liver tumor tissue from sampling region 3. Documented subset: tumor region T3, left-lateral pole. The receptor set was obtained from an older woman with primary liver carcinoma and hepatitis B virus infection.

Remarks on this clonotype: Mismatch with germline at one junction end may stem from a read error. The DNA of the CDR3 is TGTGCCAGCAGCCCCGGGACGCCAGAGCGGTACTTC. Its protein is CASSPGTPERYF. The rearrangement joins TRBV25-1 to TRBJ2-7; D could derive from TRBD1 or TRBD2 (5 bases each). This CDR3 is built from 12 residues. Germline loops: CDR1 MGHDK, CDR2 SYGVNS.

V usage is TRBV29-1 and J usage is TRBJ2-1; 8 nucleotides match TRBD2. The CDR3 consists of 16 residues. J gave up 2 bases and V 0 bases, and 6 bases lay outside the gene matches. Germline lookup yields CDR1 SQVTM and CDR2 ANQGSEA. This chain's CDR3 is CSVEEPGTSTYNEQFF. CDR3 coding DNA: TGCAGCGTTGAAGAGCCCGGGACTAGTACCTACAATGAGCAGTTCTTC.

This clonotype was seen a handful of times. This may be a read error: a much more frequent sequence differs by one nucleotide. This sequence joins TRBV7-9 and TRBJ1-1; D is perhaps TRBD1 (5 bases). There are 11 residues in the CDR3. The germline CDR1 and CDR2 sequences are SEHNR and FQNEAQ (reference sequence). The CDR3 DNA is TGTACCAGCAGTTCAGGGACGACGGCTTTCTTT. This gives the protein CTSSSGTTAFF.

Ten or more counts support this clonotype. This chain uses TRBV6-5 with TRBJ2-7, with D hard to call. The CDR3 consists of 12 residues. V was clipped by 5 bases and J by 6 bases, with 11 bases between them. Germline CDR1 is MNHEY and CDR2 is SVGAGI. CDR3 region: CASSTYTREQYF. Here the CDR3 DNA reads TGTGCCAGCAGTACCTACACACGCGAGCAGTACTTC.

With respect to this clonotype: The junction departs from the called germline gene at one end, perhaps through a read error. This chain uses TRBV5-1 with TRBJ2-1, with D perhaps TRBD2 (5 bases). CDR1 is SGHRS, CDR2 YFSETQ, per germline. The length of the CDR3 is 14 residues. The CDR3 DNA is TGCGCCAGCAACTTGCAGGACTCCCACAATGAGCAATTCTTC. Its protein product is CASNLQDSHNEQFF.

About this clonotype: Germline and junction disagree at one end, which may indicate a read error. The chain is built from TRBV7-9 and TRBJ2-2; 8 bases align to TRBD1. CDR1 and CDR2 (germline): SEHNR, FQNEAQ (reference sequence). CDR3 length: 14 residues. CDR3 protein: CASSAGGGIGELSF. For the CDR3, the DNA is TGTGCCAGTAGCGCAGGGGGCGGCATCGGGGAGCTGTCTTTT.

This clonotype was detected many times. This chain joins TRBV6-1 and TRBJ1-1, with a tentative D call TRBD1 (6 bases). Germline loops: CDR1 MNHNS, CDR2 SASEGT. The CDR3 is made up of 14 amino acids. V gave up 7 bases and J gave up 4 bases, with 16 bases separating them. The CDR3 reads CASKVGGATTEAFF. The DNA of the CDR3 is TGTGCCAGCAAAGTGGGGGGGGCAACCACTGAAGCTTTCTTT.

V gene TRBV5-1 combines with J gene TRBJ1-3; D is undetermined. The CDR3 extends over 14 amino acids. Trimming pared 5 bases from V and 0 bases from J, leaving 9 bases between. Per germline, CDR1 SGHRS and CDR2 YFSETQ. The CDR3 DNA reads TGCGCCAGCAGTGGTGGTTCCTCTGGAAACACCATATATTTT. Its translation: CASSGGSSGNTIYF.

This clonotype was recorded at least ten times. The chain is built from TRBV30 and TRBJ2-1; 7 positions agree with TRBD1. This CDR3 region has 14 residues. CDR1 is GTSNPN and CDR2 is SVGIG in the germline V gene (reference sequence). V trimming: 6 bases; J trimming: 4 bases; junction bases outside the gene matches: 9. The CDR3 is CACSRGGFYNEQFF. The CDR3 DNA follows: TGTGCCTGCAGTCGAGGGGGCTTTTACAATGAGCAGTTCTTC.

With regard to this clonotype: This CDR3 is missing its conserved last phenylalanine or tryptophan, likely due to a read error. In DNA, the CDR3 is TGTGCCAGCAGCCAGACCCAGCAGGGTGGGGAGACCCAGTACTTA. Its translation is CASSQTQQGGETQYL. V is TRBV11-3 and J is TRBJ2-5; D possibly corresponds to TRBD1 (5 bases). Between the trimmed V and J ends, which lost 5 bases and 5 bases, there was a span of 18 bases. CDR1 and CDR2 (germline): SGHNT, YENEEA. This CDR3 has 15 amino acids.

The chain recombines TRBV5-1 with TRBJ2-3; D not certain. V gave up 2 bases and J gave up 4 bases, with 11 bases separating them. Looked up from germline, CDR1 is SGHRS and CDR2 is YFSETQ. This CDR3 has 14 residues. The CDR3 is CASSLRLSADTQYF. The DNA for the CDR3 is TGCGCCAGCAGCTTACGGTTAAGCGCAGATACGCAGTATTTT. Full variable domain (missing parts from reference TRBV5-1 and TRBJ2-3): KAGVTQTPRYLIKTRGQQVTLSCSPISGHRSVSWYQQTPGQGLQFLFEYFSETQRNKGNFPGRFSGRQFSNSRSEMNVSTLELGDSALYLCASSLRLSADTQYFGPGTRLTVL.

The chain has TRBV20-1 and TRBJ2-7, with D maybe TRBD2 (5 bases). Trimming pared 0 bases from V and 5 bases from J, leaving 17 bases between. The CDR3 length is 15 residues. Germline values: CDR1 DFQATT, CDR2 SNEGSKA (reference sequence). The CDR3 region has the DNA TGCAGTGCTAGAGAGGCGGGCTTGAGTTTCCACGAGCAGTACTTC. Its translation: CSAREAGLSFHEQYF.

The chain has TRBV6-2 or TRBV6-3 and TRBJ2-7, with 12 bases that match TRBD1. Germline loops: CDR1 MNHEY, CDR2 SVGEGT. The V gene end was trimmed by 6 bases and the J gene end by 9 bases; junction bases not matched to a gene: 9. CDR3 length equals 14 residues. The CDR3 spells CASSSGTGGDGQYF. The CDR3 DNA follows: TGTGCCAGCAGCTCCGGGACAGGGGGCGACGGGCAGTACTTC.

This clonotype came up many times. The chain recombines TRBV12-5 with TRBJ1-5, with unresolved D. The CDR3 contains 13 residues. V was clipped by 1 base and J by 7 bases, with 8 bases between them. Germline V gene sequence: CDR1 LGHNT, CDR2 FRNRAP. CDR3 bases: TGTGCTAGTGGTTTGGACGGGAGGCAGCCCCAGCATTTT. Its translation is CASGLDGRQPQHF.

This clonotype was counted only a few times. This clone may be a read error of a much larger clone one base away. The chain couples TRBV6-5 to TRBJ1-2, with 7 bases identical to TRBD1. Germline CDR1 is MNHEY and CDR2 is SVGAGI. Trimming took 5 bases from V and 4 from J; bases not matched to a gene: 4. This CDR3 is built from 13 residues. CDR3 sequence (DNA): TGTGCCAGCAGTACCGGGACAGTCTATGGCTACACCTTC. This encodes CASSTGTVYGYTF.

This chain joins TRBV29-1 and TRBJ1-2, with D maybe TRBD1 (5 bases). Germline CDR1 reads SQVTM; CDR2 reads ANQGSEA. Trimming took 4 bases from V and 5 from J, leaving 8 bases between them. The CDR3 spans 11 residues. CDR3 DNA: TGCAGCGTTGGACAGAAATATGGCTACACCTTC. Its translation: CSVGQKYGYTF. The full variable domain, its missing parts supplied by reference TRBV29-1 and TRBJ1-2, is SAVISQKPSRDICQRGTSLTIQCQVDSQVTMMFWYRQQPGQSLTLIATANQGSEATYESGFVIDKFPISRPNLTFSTLTVSNMSPEDSSIYLCSVGQKYGYTFGSGTRLTVV.

This rearrangement joins TRBV5-1 to TRBJ1-1; possibly TRBD1 for D (5 bases). CDR1 SGHRS and CDR2 YFSETQ come from the germline V gene. This CDR3 is 12 amino acids long. V was cut by 3 bases and J by 7 bases, with 10 bases left in between. In nucleotides, the CDR3 is TGCGCCAGCAGCTGGGGCCACATTGAAGCTTTCTTT. This gives the protein CASSWGHIEAFF.

A remark on this clonotype: The CDR3 ends on some other residue instead of the conserved phenylalanine or tryptophan, so this is likely a read error. This chain uses TRBV28 with TRBJ2-1; TRBD2 agrees at 8 bases. CDR3 length: 14 amino acids. Looked up from germline, CDR1 is MDHEN and CDR2 is SYDVKM. V lost 8 bases, J lost 4 bases, and 7 bases stayed unmatched. In DNA, the CDR3 is TGTGCCAGCCTTTCTAGCGGGCAGTACAATGAGCAGTTCTTA. Translating it yields CASLSSGQYNEQFL.

To note about this clonotype: Without the conserved terminal phenylalanine or tryptophan, this CDR3 likely stems from a read error. J is TRBJ2-1 and V is TRBV4-2, with TRBD2 identical over 8 bases. This CDR3 has 15 amino acids. The ends lost 2 bases at V and 6 bases at J; junction bases unmatched: 6. CDR1 is LGHNA, CDR2 YNFKEQ, per germline. Here the CDR3 reads CASSQNRTSRNEQFL. As DNA, the CDR3 is TGTGCCAGCAGCCAAAATAGGACTAGCCGCAATGAGCAGTTCCTC.

This clonotype was recorded many times. The genes are TRBV4-1 and TRBJ1-2; unclear D gene. The CDR3 has 16 amino acids. Germline V CDR1 and CDR2: MGHRA, YSYEKL. V lost 0 bases to trimming and J lost 5 bases, with 16 bases between them. CDR3 region: CASSQDIGELGYGYTF. CDR3 DNA: TGCGCCAGCAGCCAAGATATTGGCGAGTTGGGGTATGGCTACACCTTC.

Remarks on this clonotype: A read error may explain this, as a much larger clone is one base away. This chain uses TRBV11-2 with TRBJ1-5; TRBD1 matches 8 bases. Germline V gene data show CDR1 as SGHAT and CDR2 as FQNNGV. The CDR3 loop spans 14 amino acids. The DNA for the CDR3 is TGTGCCAGCAGCTTGGAACAGGGGGGGGATCCCCGGCATTTT. It encodes CASSLEQGGDPRHF. Variable domain in full (rest from reference TRBV11-2 and TRBJ1-5): EAGVAQSPRYKIIEKRQSVAFWCNPISGHATLYWYQQILGQGPKLLIQFQNNGVVDDSQLPKDRFSAERLKGVDSTLKIQPAKLEDSAVYLCASSLEQGGDPRHFGDGTRLSIL.

With regard to this clonotype: A read error may produce the germline difference seen at one junction end. This chain links TRBV14 with TRBJ2-3; D ambiguous. CDR3 size: 12 residues. Germline V gene lookup returns CDR1 SGHDN and CDR2 FVKESK. CDR3 sequence (DNA): TGTGCTAGCAGCCTATTCACAGATACGCAGTATTTC. Its translation: CASSLFTDTQYF.

This chain joins TRBV29-1 and TRBJ1-1; tentatively, D is TRBD1 (5 bases). Germline V gene sequence: CDR1 SQVTM, CDR2 ANQGSEA. The CDR3 length is 12 residues. Trimming shortened V by 4 bases and J by 6 bases, and 12 bases separated the two germline ends. The CDR3 loop is CSVVGGKAEAFF. Here the CDR3 DNA reads TGCAGCGTTGTGGGGGGAAAGGCTGAAGCTTTCTTT.